This record concerns one T cell receptor (beta chain) sequence. As yet, its antigen is unknown. Amplification yielded TCR beta CDR3 regions, with RNA transcripts as the source. Carried out on the TCR CDR3, a first-round RT-PCR used the HTBI primer set. TCRdb reprocessed the multiplex PCR reads with MiXCR, giving one entry per CDR3 protein. The table includes 750,000 to 950,000 distinct CDR3 sequences, about 38% detected once. This sample was taken from a study of T cells in Graves' hyperthyroidism and ophthalmopathy. Looking at the study overall: The authors collected peripheral blood at initial diagnosis, before any treatment.

The study defined stable Graves' hyperthyroidism as no ophthalmopathy progression within 18 months. Patients aged 18 to 65 with hyperthyroidism were newly diagnosed, with duration under 2 months. Study-level findings and limits: Expanded thyroid clonotypes (above 0.001) were mostly also found in blood.

CDR1 and CDR2 from the germline V gene are SNHLY and FYNNEI. This CDR3 has 10 amino acids. V gave up 8 bases and J gave up 14 bases, with 15 bases separating them. This sequence joins TRBV2 and TRBJ1-1; a weak D match, TRBD1 (6 bases). The TCR originated in a young man with Graves' hyperthyroidism. Specimen: blood. The CDR3 here is CASRGAEQFF. The CDR3 region has the DNA TGTGCCAGCCGGGGGGCTGAGCAGTTCTTT.